This T cell receptor (beta chain) comes out of a study of blood T cells in healthy people across ages. Overall study findings and caveats: It was the long-lived donors that had more naive CD4+ cells and higher diversity than aged donors.

For the second PCR, which ran for roughly 7 to 11 cycles, a sample-barcoded 5' primer and a J-beta primer mix were used. TCRdb re-derived calls from the 5' RACE reads in MiXCR, one entry per CDR3 protein. The profile shows 630,000 or so distinct CDR3 sequences, 32% of them singletons. Germline CDR1 SGHTA, CDR2 FQGNSA. V shed 5 bases, J shed 2 bases, and the junction held 6 bases outside the gene matches. The CDR3 runs to 15 residues. There are a few counts of this clonotype. Its matching antigen is unknown. V is TRBV7-2 and J is TRBJ2-5; 9 bases fit TRBD2. The sequencing sample was made of blood. The sequence was obtained from a woman aged 80 or over in good health. CDR3 nucleotide sequence: TGTGCCAGCAGCCCGGGACTAGCAGTGCAAGAGACCCAGTACTTC. Protein product: CASSPGLAVQETQYF.